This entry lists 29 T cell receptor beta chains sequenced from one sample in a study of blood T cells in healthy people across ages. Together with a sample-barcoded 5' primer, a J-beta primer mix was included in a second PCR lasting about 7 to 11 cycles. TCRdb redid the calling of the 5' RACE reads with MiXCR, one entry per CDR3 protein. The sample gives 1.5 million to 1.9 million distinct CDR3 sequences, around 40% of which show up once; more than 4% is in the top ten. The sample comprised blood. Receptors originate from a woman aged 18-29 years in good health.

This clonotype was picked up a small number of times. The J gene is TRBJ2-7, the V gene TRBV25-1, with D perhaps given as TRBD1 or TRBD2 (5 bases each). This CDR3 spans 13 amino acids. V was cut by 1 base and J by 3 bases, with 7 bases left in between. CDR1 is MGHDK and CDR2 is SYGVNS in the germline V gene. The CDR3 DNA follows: TGTGCCAGCAGTGAATGGGACGACTACGAGCAGTACTTC. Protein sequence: CASSEWDDYEQYF.

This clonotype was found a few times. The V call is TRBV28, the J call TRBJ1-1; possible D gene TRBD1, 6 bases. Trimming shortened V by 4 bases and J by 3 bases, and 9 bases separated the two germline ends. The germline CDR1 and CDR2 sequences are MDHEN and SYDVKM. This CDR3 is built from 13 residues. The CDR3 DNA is TGTGCCAGCAGTTGGGGGGCTTACACTGAAGCTTTCTTT. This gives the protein CASSWGAYTEAFF.

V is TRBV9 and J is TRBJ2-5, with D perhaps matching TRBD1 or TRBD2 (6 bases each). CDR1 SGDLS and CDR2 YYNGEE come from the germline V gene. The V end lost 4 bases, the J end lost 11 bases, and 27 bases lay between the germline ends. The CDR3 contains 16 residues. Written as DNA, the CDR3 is TGTGCCAGCAGCAAGACAGGTATTGGGGTGGACTACGGGCAGTACTTC. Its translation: CASSKTGIGVDYGQYF.

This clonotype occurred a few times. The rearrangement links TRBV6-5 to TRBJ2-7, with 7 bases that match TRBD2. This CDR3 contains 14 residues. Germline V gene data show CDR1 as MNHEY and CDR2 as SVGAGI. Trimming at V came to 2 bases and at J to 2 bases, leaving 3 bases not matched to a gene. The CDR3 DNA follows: TGTGCCAGCAGTTACCAAGCGGGGCCCTACGAGCAGTACTTC. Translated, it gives CASSYQAGPYEQYF.

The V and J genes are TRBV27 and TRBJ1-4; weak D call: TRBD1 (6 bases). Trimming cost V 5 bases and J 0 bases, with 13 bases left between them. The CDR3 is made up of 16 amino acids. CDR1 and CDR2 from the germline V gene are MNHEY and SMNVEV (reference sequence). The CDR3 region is CASSPWTVATNEKLFF. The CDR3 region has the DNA TGTGCCAGCAGTCCCTGGACAGTTGCAACTAATGAAAAACTGTTTTTT.

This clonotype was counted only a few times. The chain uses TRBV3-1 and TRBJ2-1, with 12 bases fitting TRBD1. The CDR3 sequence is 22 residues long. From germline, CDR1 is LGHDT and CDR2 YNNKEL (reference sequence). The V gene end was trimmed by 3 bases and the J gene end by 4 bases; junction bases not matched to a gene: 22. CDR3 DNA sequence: TGTGCCAGCAGCCATTCCGGGACAGGGGGCCCCATGAGCGGGAGTTGGTACAATGAGCAGTTCTTC. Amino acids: CASSHSGTGGPMSGSWYNEQFF.

In DNA form, the CDR3 reads TGTGCCAGCAGATGGACAGATAGGAAAAACACTGAAGCTTTCTTT. Protein sequence: CASRWTDRKNTEAFF. The chain links TRBV6-2 or TRBV6-3 to TRBJ1-1, with a possible D match to TRBD1 (6 bases). There are 15 residues in the CDR3. Germline-derived CDR1 and CDR2 are MNHEY and SVGEGT. V was shortened by 6 bases and J by 2 bases, with 16 bases between the two germline ends.

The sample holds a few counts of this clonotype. CDR3 sequence: CASHRLGGEVSQYF. CDR3 DNA sequence: TGTGCCAGTCACCGCCTCGGGGGTGAGGTGTCCCAGTACTTC. The chain is built from TRBV6-2 or TRBV6-3 and TRBJ2-5, with D possibly TRBD2 on 6 matching bases. CDR3 size: 14 residues. V shed 9 bases and J shed 9 bases, with 23 bases lying between them. Looked up from germline, CDR1 is MNHEY and CDR2 is SVGEGT.

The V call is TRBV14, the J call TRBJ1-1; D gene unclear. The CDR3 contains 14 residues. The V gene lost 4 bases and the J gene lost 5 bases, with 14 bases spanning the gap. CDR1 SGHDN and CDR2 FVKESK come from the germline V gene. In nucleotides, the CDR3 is TGTGCCAGCAGCCGCATGGGAGGGAGGACTGAAGCTTTCTTT. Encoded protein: CASSRMGGRTEAFF.

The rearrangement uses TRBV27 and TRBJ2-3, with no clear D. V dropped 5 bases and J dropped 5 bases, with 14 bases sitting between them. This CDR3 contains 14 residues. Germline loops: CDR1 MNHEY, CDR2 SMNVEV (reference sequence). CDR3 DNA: TGTGCCAGCAGTCCCCGGAATTTGTTAGATACGCAGTATTTT. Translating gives CASSPRNLLDTQYF.

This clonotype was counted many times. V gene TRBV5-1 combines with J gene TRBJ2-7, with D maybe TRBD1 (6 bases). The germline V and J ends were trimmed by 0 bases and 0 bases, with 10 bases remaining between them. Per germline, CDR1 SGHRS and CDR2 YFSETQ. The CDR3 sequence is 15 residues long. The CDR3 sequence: CASSLGRGSSYEQYF. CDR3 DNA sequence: TGCGCCAGCAGCTTGGGCAGGGGAAGCTCCTACGAGCAGTACTTC.

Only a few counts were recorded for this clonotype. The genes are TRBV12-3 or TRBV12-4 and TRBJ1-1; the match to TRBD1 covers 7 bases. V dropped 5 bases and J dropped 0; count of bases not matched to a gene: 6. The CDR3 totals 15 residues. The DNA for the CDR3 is TGTGCCAGCAGTGGCCGACAGGGAATGAACACTGAAGCTTTCTTT. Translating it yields CASSGRQGMNTEAFF.

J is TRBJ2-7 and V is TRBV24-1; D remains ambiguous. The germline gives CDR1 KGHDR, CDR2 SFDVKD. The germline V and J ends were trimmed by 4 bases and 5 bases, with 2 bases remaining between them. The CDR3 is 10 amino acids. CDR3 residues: CATSDHEQYF. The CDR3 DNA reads TGTGCCACCAGTGACCACGAGCAGTACTTC.

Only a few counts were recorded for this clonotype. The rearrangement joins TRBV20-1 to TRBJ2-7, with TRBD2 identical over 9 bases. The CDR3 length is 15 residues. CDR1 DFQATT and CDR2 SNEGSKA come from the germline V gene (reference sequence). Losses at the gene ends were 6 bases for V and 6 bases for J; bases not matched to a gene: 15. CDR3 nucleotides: TGCAGTGCCCGGAAAGGGACTAGCTTTCGTAGCGAGCAGTACTTC. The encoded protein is CSARKGTSFRSEQYF.

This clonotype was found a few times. The CDR3 here is CASSQVPGPGAEAFF. The CDR3, as DNA: TGTGCCAGCAGCCAAGTTCCAGGCCCGGGGGCTGAAGCTTTCTTT. The chain combines TRBV3-1 with TRBJ1-1, with a tentative D call TRBD1 (5 bases). The CDR3 has 15 amino acids. V was shortened by 1 base and J by 6 bases, with 15 bases between the two germline ends. Germline CDR1 and CDR2: LGHDT and YNNKEL (reference sequence).

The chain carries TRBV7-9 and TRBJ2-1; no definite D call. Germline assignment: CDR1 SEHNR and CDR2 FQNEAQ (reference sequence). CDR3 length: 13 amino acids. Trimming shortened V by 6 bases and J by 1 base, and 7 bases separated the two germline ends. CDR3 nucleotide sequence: TGTGCCAGCAGTGTCTATTCCTACAATGAGCAGTTCTTC. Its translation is CASSVYSYNEQFF.

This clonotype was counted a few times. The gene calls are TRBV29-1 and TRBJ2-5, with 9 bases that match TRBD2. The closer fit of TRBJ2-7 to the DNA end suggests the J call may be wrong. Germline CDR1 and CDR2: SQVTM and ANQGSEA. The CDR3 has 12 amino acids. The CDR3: CSVVAGVDEQYF. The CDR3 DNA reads TGCAGCGTTGTAGCGGGAGTGGACGAGCAGTACTTC.

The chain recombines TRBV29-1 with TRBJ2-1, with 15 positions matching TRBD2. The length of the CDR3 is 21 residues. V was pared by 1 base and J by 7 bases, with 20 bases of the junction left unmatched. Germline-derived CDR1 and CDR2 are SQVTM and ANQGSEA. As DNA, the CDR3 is TGCAGCGTTGAAGGGGCCCCCCTCAGGACTAGCGGGAGGGCCTTGTGGAATGAGCAGTTCTTC. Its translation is CSVEGAPLRTSGRALWNEQFF.

CDR3 loop: CASSSTGTGALRDIQYF. The CDR3 DNA reads as TGTGCCAGCAGTTCCACCGGGACAGGGGCTTTGAGGGACATTCAGTACTTC. The V and J genes are TRBV6-5 and TRBJ2-7, with 10 positions matching TRBD1. The DNA matches TRBJ2-4 better at its end, which makes the J call doubtful. Germline V CDR1 and CDR2: MNHEY, SVGAGI. The CDR3 consists of 17 residues.

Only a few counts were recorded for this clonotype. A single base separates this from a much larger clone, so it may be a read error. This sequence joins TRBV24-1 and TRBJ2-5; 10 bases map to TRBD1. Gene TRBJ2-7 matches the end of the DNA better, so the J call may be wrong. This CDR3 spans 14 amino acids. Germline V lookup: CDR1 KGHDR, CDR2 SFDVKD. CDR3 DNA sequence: TGTGCCACCAGTGATGGACAGGGGGCCTACGAGCAGTACTTC. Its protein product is CATSDGQGAYEQYF.

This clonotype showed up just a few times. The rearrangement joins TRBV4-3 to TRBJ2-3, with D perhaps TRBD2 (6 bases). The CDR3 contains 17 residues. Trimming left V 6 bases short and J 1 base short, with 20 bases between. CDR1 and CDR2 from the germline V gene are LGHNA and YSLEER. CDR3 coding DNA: TGCGCCAGCAGTCACTGGTGGGGGGAATCTGGCACAGATACGCAGTATTTT. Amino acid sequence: CASSHWWGESGTDTQYF.

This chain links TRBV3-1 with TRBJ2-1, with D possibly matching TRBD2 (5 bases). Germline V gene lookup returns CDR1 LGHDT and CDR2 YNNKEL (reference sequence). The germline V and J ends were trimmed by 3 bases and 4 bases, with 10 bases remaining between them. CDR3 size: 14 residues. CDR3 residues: CASSQEASYNEQFF. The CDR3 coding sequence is TGTGCCAGCAGCCAGGAGGCATCTTACAATGAGCAGTTCTTC.

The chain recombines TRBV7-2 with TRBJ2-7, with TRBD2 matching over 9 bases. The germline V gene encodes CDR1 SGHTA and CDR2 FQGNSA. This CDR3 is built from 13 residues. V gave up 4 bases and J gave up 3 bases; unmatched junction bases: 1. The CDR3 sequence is CASSSSGNYEQYF. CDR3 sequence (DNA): TGTGCCAGCAGCTCTAGCGGGAACTACGAGCAGTACTTC.

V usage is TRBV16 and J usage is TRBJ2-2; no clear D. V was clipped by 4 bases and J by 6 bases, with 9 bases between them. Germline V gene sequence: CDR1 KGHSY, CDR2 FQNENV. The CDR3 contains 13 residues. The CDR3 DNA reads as TGTGCCAGCAGCCGCAGGCCAGCCGGGGAGCTGTTTTTT. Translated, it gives CASSRRPAGELFF.

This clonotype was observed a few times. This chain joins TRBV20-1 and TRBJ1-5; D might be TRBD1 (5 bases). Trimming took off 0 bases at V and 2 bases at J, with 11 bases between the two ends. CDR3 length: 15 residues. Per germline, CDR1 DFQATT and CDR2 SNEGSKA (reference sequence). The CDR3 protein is CSARDRRGGNQPQHF. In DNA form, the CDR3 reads TGCAGTGCTAGAGATCGCCGGGGGGGCAATCAGCCCCAGCATTTT.

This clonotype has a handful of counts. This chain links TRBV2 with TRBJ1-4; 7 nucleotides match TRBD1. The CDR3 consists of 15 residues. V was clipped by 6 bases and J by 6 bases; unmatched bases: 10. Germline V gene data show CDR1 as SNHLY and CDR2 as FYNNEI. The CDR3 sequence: CASRFTGEGDEKLFF. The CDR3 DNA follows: TGTGCCAGCAGATTCACAGGGGAAGGCGATGAAAAACTGTTTTTT.

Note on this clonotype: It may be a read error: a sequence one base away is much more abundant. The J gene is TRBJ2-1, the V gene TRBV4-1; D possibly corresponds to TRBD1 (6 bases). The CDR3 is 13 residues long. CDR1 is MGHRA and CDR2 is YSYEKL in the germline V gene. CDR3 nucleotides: TGCGCCAGCAGACCAACAGGGTACAATAAGCAGTTCTTC. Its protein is CASRPTGYNKQFF.

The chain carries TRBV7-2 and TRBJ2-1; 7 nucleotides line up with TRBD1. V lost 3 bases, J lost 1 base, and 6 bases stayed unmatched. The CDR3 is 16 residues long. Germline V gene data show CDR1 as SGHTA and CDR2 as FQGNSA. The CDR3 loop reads CASSFRQGRSYNEQFF. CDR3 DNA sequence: TGTGCCAGCAGCTTTCGACAGGGCAGATCCTACAATGAGCAGTTCTTC.

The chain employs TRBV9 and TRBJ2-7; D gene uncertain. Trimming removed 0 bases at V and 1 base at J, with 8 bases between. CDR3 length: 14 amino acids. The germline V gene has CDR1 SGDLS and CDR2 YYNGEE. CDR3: CASSVVAVSYEQYF. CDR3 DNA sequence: TGTGCCAGCAGCGTAGTTGCGGTATCCTACGAGCAGTACTTC.